This is a list of T cell receptor beta chains from one sample in a study of blood T cell repertoires in COVID-19. The assay was immunoSEQ multiplex PCR, and TCRdb's table has in-frame clones only and misses some. Of about 210,000 clones listed, around 80% are singletons. Sequencing was performed on peripheral blood. Receptors originate from a man aged 50-60 years with active or convalescent COVID-19. The CDR3 runs from the conserved cysteine through the conserved F or W. A D gene is named only where the DNA matches it firmly. For some rows the clone size is stated as once, few or many, or as a class when expanded; others skip it.

cdr3_aa: CASSSLRGDNYGYTF
cdr3_nt: TGTGCCAGCAGTTCACTTCGCGGGGATAACTATGGCTACACCTTC
j_call: TRBJ1-2
v_call: TRBV6-5
d_call: .
clone_size: .

cdr3_aa: CASSLGRGRGNTIYF
cdr3_nt: TGTGCCAGCAGTTTAGGCAGGGGGCGAGGAAACACCATATATTTT
j_call: TRBJ1-3
v_call: TRBV28
d_call: TRBD1
clone_size: .

cdr3_aa: CASRVTRIGGAWRTQYF
cdr3_nt: TGTGCAAGTCGCGTTACCCGGATAGGGGGCGCCTGGAGGACGCAGTATTTT
j_call: TRBJ2-3
v_call: TRBV12-2
d_call: .
clone_size: .

cdr3_aa: CASSPGQQETQYF
cdr3_nt: TGTGCCAGCAGCCCGGGACAGCAAGAGACCCAGTACTTC
j_call: TRBJ2-5
v_call: TRBV7-9
d_call: TRBD1
clone_size: .

cdr3_aa: CASSDASFPNQPQHF
cdr3_nt: TGTGCCAGCAGCGATGCGTCCTTCCCAAATCAGCCCCAGCATTTT
j_call: TRBJ1-5
v_call: TRBV5-4
d_call: .
clone_size: .

cdr3_aa: CASSLAWDRVSYEQYF
cdr3_nt: TGTGCCAGCAGCTTGGCCTGGGACAGGGTCTCCTACGAGCAGTACTTC
j_call: TRBJ2-7
v_call: TRBV7-2
d_call: TRBD1
clone_size: .

cdr3_aa: CASSLLGGYEQYF
cdr3_nt: TGTGCCAGCAGTTTATTAGGCGGATACGAGCAGTACTTC
j_call: TRBJ2-7
v_call: TRBV27
d_call: .
clone_size: .

cdr3_aa: CASSLTGASGRAENEQFF
cdr3_nt: TGTGCCAGCAGCTTAACTGGGGCTAGCGGGAGGGCCGAGAATGAGCAGTTCTTC
j_call: TRBJ2-1
v_call: TRBV7-3
d_call: TRBD2
clone_size: .

cdr3_aa: CASSSRTSGRVVMSTDTQYF
cdr3_nt: TGTGCCAGCAGTTCCCGGACTAGCGGGAGGGTAGTCATGAGCACAGATACGCAGTATTTT
j_call: TRBJ2-3
v_call: TRBV27
d_call: TRBD2
clone_size: .

cdr3_aa: CASSETGGTGNTIYF
cdr3_nt: TGTGCCAGCAGTGAAACAGGGGGCACTGGAAACACCATATATTTT
j_call: TRBJ1-3
v_call: TRBV2
d_call: TRBD1
clone_size: .

cdr3_aa: CASSDRGLGYTF
cdr3_nt: TGTGCCAGCAGTGACAGGGGGCTGGGCTACACCTTC
j_call: TRBJ1-2
v_call: TRBV2
d_call: TRBD1
clone_size: once

cdr3_aa: CASSQDEVVRTGELFF
cdr3_nt: TGCGCCAGCAGCCAAGATGAGGTAGTGCGGACCGGGGAGCTGTTTTTT
j_call: TRBJ2-2
v_call: TRBV4-1
d_call: .
clone_size: .

cdr3_aa: CASSLPRTGGMHEQFF
cdr3_nt: TGTGCCAGCAGTTTACCCCGGACAGGGGGAATGCATGAGCAGTTCTTC
j_call: TRBJ2-1
v_call: TRBV6-2/TRBV6-3
d_call: TRBD1
clone_size: once

cdr3_aa: CASGGGGETQYF
cdr3_nt: TGTGCCAGTGGGGGAGGAGGAGAGACCCAGTACTTC
j_call: TRBJ2-5
v_call: TRBV12-3/TRBV12-4
d_call: .
clone_size: .

cdr3_aa: CASSSPGQRGYYGYTF
cdr3_nt: TGTGCCAGCAGTTCTCCGGGACAGAGAGGGTACTATGGCTACACCTTC
j_call: TRBJ1-2
v_call: TRBV28
d_call: TRBD1
clone_size: few

cdr3_aa: CASSLDNEQYF
cdr3_nt: TGTGCCAGCAGCTTAGATAACGAGCAGTACTTC
j_call: TRBJ2-7
v_call: TRBV7-9
d_call: .
clone_size: .

cdr3_aa: CATSDQDREQFF
cdr3_nt: TGTGCCACCAGTGATCAGGACAGAGAGCAGTTCTTC
j_call: TRBJ2-1
v_call: TRBV24-1
d_call: .
clone_size: .

cdr3_aa: CASSPTTGEGTEAFF
cdr3_nt: TGTGCCAGCTCACCTACTACAGGGGAAGGGACTGAAGCTTTCTTT
j_call: TRBJ1-1
v_call: TRBV18
d_call: TRBD1
clone_size: once

cdr3_aa: CASSLYPPGLAGSTDTQYF
cdr3_nt: TGTGCCAGCAGTCTGTACCCACCGGGACTAGCGGGGAGCACAGATACGCAGTATTTT
j_call: TRBJ2-3
v_call: TRBV27
d_call: TRBD2
clone_size: .

cdr3_aa: CASSVGLIQETQYF
cdr3_nt: TGTGCCAGCAGCGTGGGACTTATCCAAGAGACCCAGTACTTC
j_call: TRBJ2-5
v_call: TRBV2
d_call: .
clone_size: .

cdr3_aa: CASSRLAYRNEQFF
cdr3_nt: TGTGCCAGCAGCCGACTAGCGTACCGCAATGAGCAGTTCTTC
j_call: TRBJ2-1
v_call: TRBV7-9
d_call: TRBD2
clone_size: .

cdr3_aa: CASSPQTGLSSYEQYF
cdr3_nt: TGTGCCAGCAGCCCTCAAACGGGATTAAGCTCCTACGAGCAGTACTTC
j_call: TRBJ2-7
v_call: TRBV7-6
d_call: .
clone_size: .

cdr3_aa: CASSVSGKLNEQYF
cdr3_nt: TGCGCCAGCAGTGTTAGCGGAAAACTCAACGAGCAGTACTTC
j_call: TRBJ2-7
v_call: TRBV10-2
d_call: .
clone_size: .

cdr3_aa: CASRARAEGPGELFF
cdr3_nt: TGTGCCAGCAGGGCCCGCGCGGAGGGACCCGGGGAGCTGTTTTTT
j_call: TRBJ2-2
v_call: TRBV2
d_call: .
clone_size: once

cdr3_aa: CASSQESSSYLNTGELFF
cdr3_nt: TGCGCCAGCAGCCAAGAATCCTCTTCTTACTTGAACACCGGGGAGCTGTTTTTT
j_call: TRBJ2-2
v_call: TRBV4-3
d_call: .
clone_size: .

cdr3_aa: CASSYSQGASGNTIYF
cdr3_nt: TGTGCCAGCAGTTACTCTCAGGGGGCGTCAGGAAACACCATATATTTT
j_call: TRBJ1-3
v_call: TRBV6-6
d_call: TRBD1
clone_size: .

cdr3_aa: CSVEEGLETQYF
cdr3_nt: TGCAGCGTTGAAGAGGGACTAGAGACCCAGTACTTC
j_call: TRBJ2-5
v_call: TRBV29-1
d_call: .
clone_size: .

cdr3_aa: CASSKLADNTGELFF
cdr3_nt: TGTGCCAGCAGCAAACTAGCGGATAACACCGGGGAGCTGTTTTTT
j_call: TRBJ2-2
v_call: TRBV27
d_call: TRBD2
clone_size: .

cdr3_aa: CASSLAGGRIETQYF
cdr3_nt: TGTGCCAGCAGCTTAGCGGGGGGTCGGATTGAGACCCAGTACTTC
j_call: TRBJ2-5
v_call: TRBV5-4
d_call: TRBD2
clone_size: .

cdr3_aa: CASSQDTWGQNSPLHF
cdr3_nt: TGCGCCAGCAGCCAAGATACCTGGGGACAGAATTCACCCCTCCACTTT
j_call: TRBJ1-6
v_call: TRBV4-3
d_call: TRBD1
clone_size: once

cdr3_aa: CASSIRGGGRSYNEQFF
cdr3_nt: TGTGCCAGCAGCATTCGGGGGGGTGGGCGGAGCTACAATGAGCAGTTCTTC
j_call: TRBJ2-1
v_call: TRBV27
d_call: TRBD2
clone_size: .

cdr3_aa: CASSLSVETQYF
cdr3_nt: TGTGCCAGCAGCTTATCGGTGGAGACCCAGTACTTC
j_call: TRBJ2-5
v_call: TRBV7-9
d_call: .
clone_size: .